The clone carrying this TCR beta chain has a count of ten or more. As yet, its antigen is unknown. This sample is part of a study of tumor-infiltrating lymphocytes in primary liver carcinoma. Overall study context: All patients, whether men or women, fell within 30 to 69 years of age.

Blood RNA came from unsorted whole blood; germline DNA was also extracted. Study results and caveats: Bulk unsorted sampling precluded comparing CD4+ and CD8+ repertoires. Tumors significantly exceeded blood in top-250-clone fraction (p = 0.039).

From germline, CDR1 is MGHRA and CDR2 YSYEKL. V was clipped by 0 bases and J by 0 bases, with 8 bases between them. This CDR3 has 16 residues. Starting material of roughly 0.45 ug total RNA yielded TCR beta cDNA via a constant-region primer. The TCR beta library was amplified through three nested multiplex PCR rounds in a modified ARM-PCR procedure. With TRBV1-TRBV30 forward primers and a C-beta reverse primer, the first two PCR rounds were run for around 10 cycles each. From the multiplex PCR reads, TCRdb called clonotypes with MiXCR, one entry per CDR3 protein. Here the sample spans approximately 300,000 distinct CDR3 sequences, 65% being singletons.

The sample consisted of peripheral blood. The origin of this receptor is a man aged 35 to 55 with primary liver carcinoma and hepatitis B virus infection. The chain carries TRBV4-1 and TRBJ2-2, with D hard to call. The CDR3 here is CASSQDYGSNTGELFF. For the CDR3, the DNA is TGCGCCAGCAGCCAAGATTACGGGTCGAACACCGGGGAGCTGTTTTTT.